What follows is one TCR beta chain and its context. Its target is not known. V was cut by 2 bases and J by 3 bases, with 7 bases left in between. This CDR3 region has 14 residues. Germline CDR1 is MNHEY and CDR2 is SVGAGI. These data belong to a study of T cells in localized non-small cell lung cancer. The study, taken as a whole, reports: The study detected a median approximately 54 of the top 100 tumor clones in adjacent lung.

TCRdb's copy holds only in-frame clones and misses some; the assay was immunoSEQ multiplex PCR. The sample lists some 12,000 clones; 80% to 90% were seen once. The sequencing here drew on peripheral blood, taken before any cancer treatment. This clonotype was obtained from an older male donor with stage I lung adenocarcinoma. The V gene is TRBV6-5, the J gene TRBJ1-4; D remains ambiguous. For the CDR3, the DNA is TGTGCCAGCAGTTACCTCGGACCTAATGAAAAACTGTTTTTT. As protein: CASSYLGPNEKLFF.